The 26 T cell receptor beta chains listed next were all sequenced from one sample in a study of blood T cell repertoires in COVID-19 (dated by TCRdb to 2019 to 2021). To prepare the library, the immunoSEQ multiplex PCR assay was applied. TCRdb took this table from immuneACCESS and kept in-frame rearrangements with V and J called. Such tables lack part of the clones; where checked against another copy, unresolved V genes explain under half of the gap, and the rest is unexplained. The sample profile shows over 85,000 clones; approximately 80% of them were found once. Jointly, the top ten make up roughly 4.4% of the sample. The sequenced sample consisted of peripheral blood. These TCRs come from a human donor in a cohort sampled during active COVID-19.

This chain links TRBV7-2 with TRBJ1-5; a weak D match, TRBD1 (6 bases). With 5 bases removed from V and 5 bases from J, the gap between germline ends came to 22 bases. Germline V lookup: CDR1 SGHTA, CDR2 FQGNSA. CDR3 size: 17 residues. The CDR3 sequence: CASSTFPRGAKDQPQHF. The CDR3, as DNA: TGTGCCAGCAGCACCTTCCCCCGGGGGGCGAAGGATCAGCCCCAGCATTTT.

The V gene is TRBV30, the J gene TRBJ2-5, with 12 bases that match TRBD2. V lost 7 bases and J lost 7; bases outside the gene matches: 10. CDR3 length equals 14 residues. Looked up from germline, CDR1 is GTSNPN and CDR2 is SVGIG (reference sequence). Here the CDR3 reads CASTTSGGARTQYF. The CDR3 DNA follows: TGTGCCTCCACGACTAGCGGGGGCGCTAGGACCCAGTACTTC. The full variable domain, its missing parts supplied by reference TRBV30 and TRBJ2-5, is SQTIHQWPATLVQPVGSPLSLECTVEGTSNPNLYWYRQAAGRGLQLLFYSVGIGQISSEVPQNLSASRPQDRQFILSSKKLLLSDSGFYLCASTTSGGARTQYFGPGTRLLVL.

The V and J genes are TRBV19 and TRBJ1-2; tentatively, D is TRBD1 (6 bases). There are 18 residues in the CDR3. Trimming shortened V by 5 bases and J by 4 bases, and 26 bases separated the two germline ends. From germline, CDR1 is LNHDA and CDR2 SQIVND (reference sequence). CDR3 nucleotide sequence: TGTGCCAGTAGTTCCCGATATCCACAGGGCGACACCGTCTATGGCTACACCTTC. Translating it yields CASSSRYPQGDTVYGYTF.

The chain employs TRBV28 and TRBJ2-3; 7 positions agree with TRBD2. Germline CDR1 reads MDHEN; CDR2 reads SYDVKM. This CDR3 has 17 residues. V was clipped by 3 bases and J by 4 bases; unmatched bases: 13. The CDR3 loop is CASSFFGVAGFADTQYF. The CDR3 DNA is TGTGCCAGCAGTTTTTTCGGTGTAGCGGGTTTCGCAGATACGCAGTATTTT.

This chain joins TRBV5-1 and TRBJ2-7; 7 bases align to TRBD1. Trimming cost V 4 bases and J 5 bases; bases outside gene matches: 12. CDR3 size: 15 residues. Germline-derived CDR1 and CDR2 are SGHRS and YFSETQ. CDR3 region: CASSPYTGVSHEQYF. CDR3 bases: TGCGCCAGCAGCCCATACACAGGGGTAAGCCACGAGCAGTACTTC.

This chain connects TRBV9 to TRBJ1-3; perhaps TRBD1 as D (5 bases). V was trimmed by 0 bases and J by 8 bases, leaving 12 bases between them. Germline-derived CDR1 and CDR2 are SGDLS and YYNGEE. This CDR3 comprises 14 residues. The CDR3: CASSVGGESDTIYF. The DNA for the CDR3 is TGTGCCAGCAGCGTAGGGGGGGAAAGCGACACCATATATTTT. Filled out from reference TRBV9 and TRBJ1-3, the complete variable domain reads DSGVTQTPKHLITATGQRVTLRCSPRSGDLSVYWYQQSLDQGLQFLIQYYNGEERAKGNILERFSAQQFPDLHSELNLSSLELGDSALYFCASSVGGESDTIYFGEGSWLTVV.

The rearrangement joins TRBV2 to TRBJ1-2; D may be TRBD1 (5 bases). The V and J ends lost 2 bases and 4 bases respectively, with 11 bases between them. In germline, CDR1 is SNHLY, CDR2 FYNNEI. This CDR3 contains 14 residues. The CDR3 region is CASSEWGSRYGYTF. The CDR3 nucleotides read TGTGCCAGCAGTGAATGGGGCAGCCGCTATGGCTACACCTTC.

The CDR3 DNA sequence: TGTGCCAGCAGCTTGAACAGGGCCTCTGGAAACACCATATATTTT. Residues: CASSLNRASGNTIYF. The chain has TRBV7-9 and TRBJ1-3; maybe TRBD1 (6 bases). Trimming cost V 3 bases and J 0 bases, with 9 bases left between them. From germline, CDR1 is SEHNR and CDR2 FQNEAQ (reference sequence). The CDR3 is made up of 15 amino acids.

The chain uses TRBV23-1 and TRBJ1-5; TRBD1 agrees at 7 bases. TRBV23-1 is labeled an ORF, and its function is uncertain. V shed 5 bases and J 0 bases; nucleotides not matched to a gene: 10. The CDR3 has 17 amino acids. CDR3 residues: CASSGQDPLYSNQPQHF. In DNA form, the CDR3 reads TGCGCCAGCAGTGGACAGGATCCCCTATATAGCAATCAGCCCCAGCATTTT.

This rearrangement joins TRBV9 to TRBJ2-6; D is ambiguous. Trimming pared 0 bases from V and 2 bases from J, leaving 6 bases between. CDR1 SGDLS and CDR2 YYNGEE come from the germline V gene. The CDR3 covers 15 residues. CDR3 sequence: CASSVVTAGANVLTF. The CDR3 DNA reads TGTGCCAGCAGCGTAGTAACAGCTGGGGCCAACGTCCTGACTTTC.

The genes are TRBV11-2 and TRBJ2-3, with 8 nucleotides matching TRBD2. Trimming removed 3 bases from V and 2 bases from J; junction bases left unmatched: 13. The CDR3 totals 18 residues. Germline loops: CDR1 SGHAT, CDR2 FQNNGV. The CDR3 region is CASSFRMQRGRLTDTQYF. The CDR3 DNA is TGTGCCAGCAGCTTCCGAATGCAGCGGGGGCGACTCACAGATACGCAGTATTTT.

This rearrangement joins TRBV7-9 to TRBJ2-7; TRBD1 agrees at 8 bases. CDR3 size: 12 residues. Trimming removed 1 base from V and 9 bases from J; junction bases left unmatched: 2. The germline V gene encodes CDR1 SEHNR and CDR2 FQNEAQ (reference sequence). CDR3 nucleotide sequence: TGTGCCAGCAGCTTAGTTCAGGGGGCGCAGTACTTC. This sequence encodes CASSLVQGAQYF.

In this sample, this clone turned up a few times. The V and J genes are TRBV16 and TRBJ1-2; 7 bases are shared with TRBD1. Germline trimming cut 4 bases from V and 4 bases from J; bases unmatched to any gene: 0. The CDR3 loop spans 12 amino acids. CDR1 is KGHSY, CDR2 FQNENV, per germline. The CDR3 nucleotides are TGTGCCAGCAGCCGGGACAGCTATGGCTACACCTTC. Translation gives CASSRDSYGYTF.

The chain uses TRBV19 and TRBJ1-6; 10 nucleotides match TRBD1. The J segment lost 9 bases and the V segment lost 4 bases, leaving 3 bases of the junction unmatched. Germline assignment: CDR1 LNHDA and CDR2 SQIVND (reference sequence). The CDR3 consists of 14 residues. The CDR3 sequence is CASSTRDRGSPLHF. The CDR3 DNA sequence: TGTGCCAGTAGTACACGGGACAGGGGTTCACCCCTCCACTTT.

The genes are TRBV10-3 and TRBJ2-5; the D is unclear. Germline CDR1 reads ENHRY; CDR2 reads SYGVKD. CDR3 size: 13 residues. V shed 0 bases and J shed 7 bases, with 9 bases lying between them. CDR3 sequence: CAISESESWTQYF. CDR3 DNA sequence: TGTGCCATCAGTGAGTCCGAGAGCTGGACCCAGTACTTC.

This chain links TRBV5-1 with TRBJ1-5; D is perhaps TRBD1 (6 bases). Trimming took off 4 bases at V and 0 bases at J, with 17 bases between the two ends. CDR1 SGHRS and CDR2 YFSETQ come from the germline V gene. This CDR3 has 17 amino acids. The CDR3 spells CASSLTGGPYSNQPQHF. For the CDR3, the DNA is TGCGCCAGCAGCCTAACGGGGGGCCCCTATAGCAATCAGCCCCAGCATTTT.

The chain combines TRBV12-3 or TRBV12-4 with TRBJ1-5, with D tentatively TRBD1 (6 bases). The CDR3 consists of 12 residues. V lost 7 bases to trimming and J lost 7 bases, with 11 bases between them. The CDR3 protein is CASNRDEQPQHF. The CDR3 DNA reads as TGTGCCAGCAACAGGGACGAACAGCCCCAGCATTTT.

The CDR3 DNA follows: TGTGCCAGCAGCTCAGGCTCGGGACAGGGTAAGCAGTTCTTC. Translating it yields CASSSGSGQGKQFF. The chain couples TRBV7-9 to TRBJ2-1; 9 bases line up with TRBD1. The ends lost 4 bases at V and 11 bases at J; junction bases unmatched: 9. The germline CDR1 and CDR2 sequences are SEHNR and FQNEAQ (reference sequence). This CDR3 is built from 14 residues.

The chain carries TRBV19 and TRBJ1-1; 9 bases are a match to TRBD1. CDR1 LNHDA and CDR2 SQIVND come from the germline V gene (reference sequence). V lost 7 bases and J lost 1; bases outside the gene matches: 7. This CDR3 comprises 15 residues. CDR3 DNA: TGTGCCAGTATCCCCGGGACAGGGTCGAACACTGAAGCTTTCTTT. The encoded protein is CASIPGTGSNTEAFF.

The chain employs TRBV6-6 and TRBJ1-6; D is uncertain. With 7 bases removed from V and 7 bases from J, the gap between germline ends came to 8 bases. Germline V lookup: CDR1 MNHNY, CDR2 SVGAGI (reference sequence). This CDR3 has 12 residues. The CDR3 coding sequence is TGTGCCAGCAACGAGGGAAATTCACCCCTCCACTTT. It translates to CASNEGNSPLHF.

The rearrangement joins TRBV11-3 to TRBJ1-6; D is undetermined. V was trimmed by 3 bases and J by 5 bases, leaving 14 bases between them. In germline, CDR1 is SGHNT, CDR2 YENEEA. The CDR3 totals 16 residues. CDR3 nucleotide sequence: TGTGCCAGCAGCTTCGGTCGCCGCGGGGATAATTCACCCCTCCACTTT. Its protein product is CASSFGRRGDNSPLHF.

This clone was observed once. The rearrangement links TRBV2 to TRBJ1-1; unclear D gene. The CDR3 has 11 residues. Germline values: CDR1 SNHLY, CDR2 FYNNEI. V was cut by 6 bases and J by 10 bases, with 12 bases left in between. CDR3 sequence reads: CASRRDDRAFF. CDR3 coding DNA: TGTGCCAGCAGGAGGGATGATAGAGCTTTCTTT.

The V gene is TRBV6-2 or TRBV6-3, the J gene TRBJ2-1, with 8 positions matching TRBD2. The junction had 5 bases not matched to a gene; V was cut back by 5 bases and J by 2 bases. This CDR3 region has 15 residues. Germline lookup yields CDR1 MNHEY and CDR2 SVGEGT. CDR3 DNA sequence: TGTGCCAGCAGTGGGAGCGGGGGCCCCTACAATGAGCAGTTCTTC. Its translation is CASSGSGGPYNEQFF.

The rearrangement uses TRBV19 and TRBJ1-1; 7 nucleotides match TRBD1. V trimming: 10 bases; J trimming: 3 bases; junction bases outside the gene matches: 8. This CDR3 has 13 amino acids. CDR1 and CDR2 (germline): LNHDA, SQIVND (reference sequence). CDR3: CATEEGADTEAFF. The CDR3 DNA reads TGTGCCACTGAGGAGGGGGCGGACACTGAAGCTTTCTTT.

The chain joins TRBV7-2 to TRBJ2-1; 13 bases map to TRBD2. Germline CDR1 reads SGHTA; CDR2 reads FQGNSA. J lost 9 bases, V lost 4 bases, and 6 bases had no gene match. The CDR3 totals 15 residues. CDR3 sequence: CASSSRTSGGAEQFF. CDR3 coding DNA: TGTGCCAGCAGCTCGCGGACTAGCGGGGGAGCTGAGCAGTTCTTC.

This rearrangement joins TRBV9 to TRBJ2-5; the D gene is possibly TRBD1 (6 bases). The V and J ends lost 5 bases and 1 base respectively, with 12 bases between them. This CDR3 comprises 14 residues. Per the germline V gene, CDR1 is SGDLS and CDR2 is YYNGEE. The CDR3 protein is CASSKTGSQETQYF. CDR3 sequence (DNA): TGTGCCAGCAGTAAAACAGGGTCCCAAGAGACCCAGTACTTC.